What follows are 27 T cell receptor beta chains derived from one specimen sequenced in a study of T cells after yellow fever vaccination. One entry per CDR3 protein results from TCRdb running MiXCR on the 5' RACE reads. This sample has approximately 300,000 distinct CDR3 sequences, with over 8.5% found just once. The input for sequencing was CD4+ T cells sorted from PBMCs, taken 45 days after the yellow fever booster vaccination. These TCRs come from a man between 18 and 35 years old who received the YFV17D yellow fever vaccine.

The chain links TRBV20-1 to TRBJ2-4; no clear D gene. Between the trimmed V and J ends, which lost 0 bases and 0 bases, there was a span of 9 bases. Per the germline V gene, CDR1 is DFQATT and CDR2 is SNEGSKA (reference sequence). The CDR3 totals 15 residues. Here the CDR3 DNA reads TGCAGTGCTAGAGATCCACGGTCAGCCAAAAACATTCAGTACTTC. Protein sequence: CSARDPRSAKNIQYF.

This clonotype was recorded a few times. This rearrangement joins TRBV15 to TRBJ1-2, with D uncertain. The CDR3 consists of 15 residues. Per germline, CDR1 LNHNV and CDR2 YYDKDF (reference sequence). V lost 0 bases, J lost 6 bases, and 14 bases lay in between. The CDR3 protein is CATSRDPDGVDGYTF. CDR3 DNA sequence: TGTGCCACCAGCAGAGATCCTGACGGAGTGGATGGCTACACCTTC. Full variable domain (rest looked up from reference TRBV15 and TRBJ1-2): DAMVIQNPRYQVTQFGKPVTLSCSQTLNHNVMYWYQQKSSQAPKLLFHYYDKDFNNEADTPDNFQSRRPNTSFCFLDIRSPGLGDTAMYLCATSRDPDGVDGYTFGSGTRLTVV.

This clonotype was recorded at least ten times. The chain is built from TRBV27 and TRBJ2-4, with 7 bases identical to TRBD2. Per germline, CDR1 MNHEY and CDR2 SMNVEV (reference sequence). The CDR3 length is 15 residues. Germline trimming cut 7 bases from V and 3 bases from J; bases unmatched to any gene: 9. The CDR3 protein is CASKMRTRGKNIQYF. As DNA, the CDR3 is TGTGCCAGCAAGATGAGGACTAGGGGCAAAAACATTCAGTACTTC.

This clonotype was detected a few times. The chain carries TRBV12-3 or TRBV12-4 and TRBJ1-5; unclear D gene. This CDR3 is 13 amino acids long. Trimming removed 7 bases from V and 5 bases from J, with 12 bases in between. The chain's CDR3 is CASTLRSYQPQHF. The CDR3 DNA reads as TGTGCCAGCACTCTCCGCAGCTATCAGCCCCAGCATTTT.

CDR3 nucleotides: TGTGCCAGCAGCGACCGACAGGGGGCTATCAATGAGCAGTTCTTC. As protein: CASSDRQGAINEQFF. The chain uses TRBV7-2 and TRBJ2-1, with 10 bases lining up with TRBD1. Germline values: CDR1 SGHTA, CDR2 FQGNSA. This CDR3 contains 15 residues. J gave up 6 bases and V 5 bases, and 7 bases lay outside the gene matches.

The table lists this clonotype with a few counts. CDR3 DNA sequence: TGCGCCACCTCTACTTCAGCGGACACCGGGGAGCTGTTTTTT. Residues: CATSTSADTGELFF. V is TRBV5-1 and J is TRBJ2-2; D may be TRBD2 (5 bases). V shed 9 bases and J shed 3 bases, with 15 bases lying between them. CDR1 is SGHRS and CDR2 is YFSETQ in the germline V gene. This CDR3 has 14 residues.

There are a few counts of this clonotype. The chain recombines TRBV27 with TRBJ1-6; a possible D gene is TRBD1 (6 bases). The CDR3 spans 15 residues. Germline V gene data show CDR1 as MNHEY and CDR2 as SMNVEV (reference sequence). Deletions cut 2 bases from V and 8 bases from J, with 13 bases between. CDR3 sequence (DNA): TGTGCCAGCAGTTTAAAGCAGGGGATACATTCACCCCTCCACTTT. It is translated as CASSLKQGIHSPLHF.

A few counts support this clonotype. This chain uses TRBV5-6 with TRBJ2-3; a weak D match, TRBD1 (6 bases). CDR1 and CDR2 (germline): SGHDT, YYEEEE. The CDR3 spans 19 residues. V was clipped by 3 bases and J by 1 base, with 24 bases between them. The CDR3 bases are TGTGCCAGCAGCTCACTTCACAACAACAGGGAACGTGGCACAGATACGCAGTATTTT. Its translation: CASSSLHNNRERGTDTQYF.

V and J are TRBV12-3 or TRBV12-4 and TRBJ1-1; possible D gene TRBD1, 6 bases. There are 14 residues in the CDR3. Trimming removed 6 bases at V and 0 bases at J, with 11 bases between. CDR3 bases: TGTGCCAGCAGACCACAGGGTCTGAACACTGAAGCTTTCTTT. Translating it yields CASRPQGLNTEAFF.

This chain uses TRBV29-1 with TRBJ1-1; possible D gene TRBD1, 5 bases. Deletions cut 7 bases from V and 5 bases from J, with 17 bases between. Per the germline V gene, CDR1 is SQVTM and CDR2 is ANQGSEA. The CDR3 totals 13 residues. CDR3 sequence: CSGSSGVGTEAFF. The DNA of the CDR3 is TGCAGCGGGTCCTCGGGGGTCGGGACTGAAGCTTTCTTT.

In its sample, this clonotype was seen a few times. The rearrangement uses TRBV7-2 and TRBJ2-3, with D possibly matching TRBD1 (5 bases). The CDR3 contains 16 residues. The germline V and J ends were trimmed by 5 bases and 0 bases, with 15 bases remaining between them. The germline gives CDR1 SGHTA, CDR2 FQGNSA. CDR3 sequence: CASSPGRGRSTDTQYF. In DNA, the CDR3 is TGTGCCAGCAGCCCCGGAAGGGGAAGGAGCACAGATACGCAGTATTTT.

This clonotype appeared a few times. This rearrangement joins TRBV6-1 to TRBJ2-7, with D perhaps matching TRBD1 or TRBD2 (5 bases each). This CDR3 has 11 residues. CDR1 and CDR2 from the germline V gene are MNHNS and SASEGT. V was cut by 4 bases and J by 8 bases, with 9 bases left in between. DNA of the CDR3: TGTGCCAGCAGTGCCCCGGGACAGCAGTACTTC. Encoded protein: CASSAPGQQYF.

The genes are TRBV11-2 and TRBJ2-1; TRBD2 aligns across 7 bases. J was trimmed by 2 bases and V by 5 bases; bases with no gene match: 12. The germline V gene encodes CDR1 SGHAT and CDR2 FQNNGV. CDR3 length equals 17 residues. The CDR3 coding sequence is TGTGCCAGCAGCCGCCTGACTAGCAAGGCCCCCTACAATGAGCAGTTCTTC. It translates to CASSRLTSKAPYNEQFF. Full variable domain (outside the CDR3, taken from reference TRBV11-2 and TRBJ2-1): EAGVAQSPRYKIIEKRQSVAFWCNPISGHATLYWYQQILGQGPKLLIQFQNNGVVDDSQLPKDRFSAERLKGVDSTLKIQPAKLEDSAVYLCASSRLTSKAPYNEQFFGPGTRLTVL.

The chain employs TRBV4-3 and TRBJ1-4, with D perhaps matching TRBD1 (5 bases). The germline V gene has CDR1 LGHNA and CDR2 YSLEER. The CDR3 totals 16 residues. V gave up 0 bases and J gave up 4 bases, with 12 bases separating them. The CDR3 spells CASSQEGEGGNEKLFF. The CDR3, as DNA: TGCGCCAGCAGCCAAGAGGGGGAGGGAGGTAATGAAAAACTGTTTTTT.

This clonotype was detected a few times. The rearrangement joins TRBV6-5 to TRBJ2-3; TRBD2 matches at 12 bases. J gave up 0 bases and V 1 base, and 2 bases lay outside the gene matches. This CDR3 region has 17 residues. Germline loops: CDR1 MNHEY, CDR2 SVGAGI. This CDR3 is CASSYFGLAGSTDTQYF. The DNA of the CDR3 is TGTGCCAGCAGTTACTTCGGACTAGCGGGGAGCACAGATACGCAGTATTTT.

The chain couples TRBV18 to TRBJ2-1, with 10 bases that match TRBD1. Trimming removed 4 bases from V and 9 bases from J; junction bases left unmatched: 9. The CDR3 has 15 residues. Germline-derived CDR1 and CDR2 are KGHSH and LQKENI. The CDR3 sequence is CASSQTGGENFEQFF. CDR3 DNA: TGTGCCAGCTCACAGACAGGGGGCGAAAATTTTGAGCAGTTCTTC.

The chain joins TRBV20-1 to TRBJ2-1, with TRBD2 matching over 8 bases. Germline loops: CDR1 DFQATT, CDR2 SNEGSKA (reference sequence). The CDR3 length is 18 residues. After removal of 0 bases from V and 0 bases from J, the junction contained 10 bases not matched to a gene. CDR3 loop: CSARDMVAGLSSYNEQFF. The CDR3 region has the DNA TGCAGTGCTAGAGATATGGTAGCGGGGTTAAGCTCCTACAATGAGCAGTTCTTC.

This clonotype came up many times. CDR3 sequence reads: CASSQAASPNYGYTF. The CDR3 DNA reads TGCGCCAGCAGCCAAGCGGCCAGCCCTAACTATGGCTACACCTTC. The chain has TRBV4-3 and TRBJ1-2, with D unclear. Germline V gene sequence: CDR1 LGHNA, CDR2 YSLEER. This CDR3 spans 15 amino acids. V lost 1 base to trimming and J lost 0 bases, with 9 bases between them.

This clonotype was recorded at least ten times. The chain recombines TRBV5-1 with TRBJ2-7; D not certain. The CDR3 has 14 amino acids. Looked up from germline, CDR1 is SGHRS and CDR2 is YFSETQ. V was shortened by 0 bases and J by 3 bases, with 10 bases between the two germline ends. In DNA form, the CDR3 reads TGCGCCAGCAGCTTGGTTCCGGGTAGCTACGAGCAGTACTTC. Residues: CASSLVPGSYEQYF.

The CDR3: CASSRDPMNTEAFF. CDR3 sequence (DNA): TGTGCCAGCAGCCGAGACCCTATGAACACTGAAGCTTTCTTT. The rearrangement links TRBV14 to TRBJ1-1; D unresolved. Trimming shortened V by 4 bases and J by 0 bases, and 9 bases separated the two germline ends. The CDR3 has 14 amino acids. Germline CDR1 is SGHDN and CDR2 is FVKESK.

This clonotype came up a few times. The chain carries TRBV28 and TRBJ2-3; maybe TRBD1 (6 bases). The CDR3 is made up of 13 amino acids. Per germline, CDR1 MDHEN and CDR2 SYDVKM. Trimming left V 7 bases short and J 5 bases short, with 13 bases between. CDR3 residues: CASMYRAVDTQYF. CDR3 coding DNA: TGTGCCAGCATGTACAGGGCGGTAGATACGCAGTATTTT.

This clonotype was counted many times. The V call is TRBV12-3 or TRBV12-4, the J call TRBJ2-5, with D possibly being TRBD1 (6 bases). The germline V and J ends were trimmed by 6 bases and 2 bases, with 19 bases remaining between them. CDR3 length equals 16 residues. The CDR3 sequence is CASSRLRGGAQETQYF. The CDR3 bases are TGTGCCAGCAGCCGCCTGAGAGGGGGAGCACAAGAGACCCAGTACTTC.

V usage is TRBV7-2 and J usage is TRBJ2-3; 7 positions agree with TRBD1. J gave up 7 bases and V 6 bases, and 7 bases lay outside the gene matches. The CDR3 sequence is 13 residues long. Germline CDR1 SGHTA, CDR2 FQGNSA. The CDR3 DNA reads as TGTGCCAGCAGTTACATACAGGGGAATACGCAGTATTTT. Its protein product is CASSYIQGNTQYF.

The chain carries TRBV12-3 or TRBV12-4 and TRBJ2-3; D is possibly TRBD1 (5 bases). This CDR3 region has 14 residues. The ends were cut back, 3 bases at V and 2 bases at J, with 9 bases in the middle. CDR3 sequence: CASSFTDNTDTQYF. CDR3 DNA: TGTGCCAGCAGTTTTACGGACAACACAGATACGCAGTATTTT.

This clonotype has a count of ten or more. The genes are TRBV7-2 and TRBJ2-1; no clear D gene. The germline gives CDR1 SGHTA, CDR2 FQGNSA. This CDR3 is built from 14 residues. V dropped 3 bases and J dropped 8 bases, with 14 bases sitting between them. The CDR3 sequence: CASSLLTVGHEQFF. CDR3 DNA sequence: TGTGCCAGCAGCTTGTTAACAGTGGGTCATGAGCAGTTCTTC.

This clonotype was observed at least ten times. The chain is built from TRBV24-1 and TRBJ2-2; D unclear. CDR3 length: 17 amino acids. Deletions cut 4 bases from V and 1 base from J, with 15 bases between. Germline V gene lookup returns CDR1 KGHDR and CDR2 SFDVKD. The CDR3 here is CATSDSGWLRNTGELFF. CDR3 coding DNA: TGTGCCACCAGTGACTCTGGGTGGCTTAGGAACACCGGGGAGCTGTTTTTT.

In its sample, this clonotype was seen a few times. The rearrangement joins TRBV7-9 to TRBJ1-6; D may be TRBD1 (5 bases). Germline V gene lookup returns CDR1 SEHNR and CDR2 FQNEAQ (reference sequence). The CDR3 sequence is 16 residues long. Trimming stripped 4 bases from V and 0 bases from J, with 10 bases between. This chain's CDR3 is CASSWDEISYNSPLHF. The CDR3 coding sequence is TGTGCCAGCAGCTGGGACGAGATCTCCTATAATTCACCCCTCCACTTT.